A selection of T cell receptor beta chains follows, all from one sample in a study of blood T cell repertoires in COVID-19. Some clones are missing from TCRdb's copy, which holds only in-frame ones; the method was immunoSEQ multiplex PCR. Of tens of thousands of clones listed, about 85% are singletons. Sequenced sample: peripheral blood. Source of these receptors: a human donor in a cohort sampled during active COVID-19. CDR3s include the opening cysteine and the closing phenylalanine or tryptophan. A D gene is named only where the DNA matches it firmly. The listing skips clone size in some rows; elsewhere it reads once, few, many or a size class.

d_gene	j_gene	v_gene	abundance	CDR3aa	CDR3nt
NA	TRBJ2-5	TRBV18	once	CASSPRTVQETQYF	TGTGCCAGCTCACCACGGACAGTCCAAGAGACCCAGTACTTC
NA	TRBJ1-5	TRBV7-2	NA	CASSFSFQPQHF	TGTGCCAGCAGCTTTAGTTTCCAGCCCCAGCATTTT
NA	TRBJ2-1	TRBV3-1/TRBV3-2	NA	CASSRLDNEQFF	TGTGCCAGCAGCCGTCTAGACAATGAGCAGTTCTTC
NA	TRBJ1-1	TRBV5-1	NA	CASSLLTGVGGTEAFF	TGCGCCAGCAGCTTACTGACAGGCGTGGGAGGGACTGAAGCTTTCTTT
NA	TRBJ1-3	TRBV2	NA	CASSEGRARGNTIYF	TGTGCCAGCAGTGAAGGCAGGGCTCGAGGAAACACCATATATTTT
NA	TRBJ2-3	TRBV7-2	NA	CASSLGPPSTDTQYF	TGTGCCAGCAGCTTAGGTCCTCCTAGCACAGATACGCAGTATTTT
NA	TRBJ1-6	TRBV30	NA	CAWSVQGQFPRTPLHF	TGTGCCTGGAGTGTACAAGGACAGTTTCCTAGAACACCCCTCCACTTT
TRBD1	TRBJ2-7	TRBV23-1	NA	CASRPGTAFTYEQYF	TGCGCCAGCAGACCCGGGACAGCGTTTACCTACGAGCAGTACTTC
TRBD1	TRBJ2-2	TRBV19	NA	CASSNGQGAGLGELFF	TGTGCCAGTAGTAACGGACAGGGGGCGGGCCTCGGGGAGCTGTTTTTT
TRBD1	TRBJ1-2	TRBV3-1/TRBV3-2	NA	CASSQVVQGKDYGYTF	TGTGCCAGCAGCCAGGTCGTACAGGGGAAGGACTATGGCTACACCTTC
TRBD1	TRBJ2-6	TRBV19	NA	CASSISTGALNVLTF	TGTGCCAGTAGTATTTCGACAGGGGCCTTAAACGTCCTGACTTTC
TRBD1	TRBJ1-2	TRBV19	NA	CASSQDREGGYTF	TGTGCCAGTAGTCAGGACAGGGAGGGCGGCTACACCTTC
NA	TRBJ1-1	TRBV7-2	NA	CASSYGRTNTEAFF	TGTGCCAGCAGCTACGGGAGGACGAACACTGAAGCTTTCTTT
TRBD1	TRBJ2-1	TRBV2	NA	CASREDRGLYNEQFF	TGTGCCAGCAGAGAGGACAGGGGACTCTACAATGAGCAGTTCTTC
NA	TRBJ1-1	TRBV7-8	NA	CASSFRATEAFF	TGTGCCAGCAGCTTCAGGGCTACTGAAGCTTTCTTT
NA	TRBJ1-2	TRBV7-9	NA	CASSPSKGARGNYGYTF	TGTGCCAGCAGCCCTTCAAAGGGCGCAAGGGGGAACTATGGCTACACCTTC
TRBD1	TRBJ2-5	TRBV27	NA	CASSPYGGTGDIQTQYF	TGTGCCAGCAGTCCGTACGGGGGGACAGGGGATATACAGACCCAGTACTTC
NA	TRBJ2-4	TRBV27	NA	CASSYPEVGKNIQYF	TGTGCCAGCAGTTATCCAGAGGTAGGCAAAAACATTCAGTACTTC
TRBD1	TRBJ1-5	TRBV7-6	NA	CASSDQGAGSNQPQHF	TGTGCCAGCAGCGACCAGGGGGCGGGGAGCAATCAGCCCCAGCATTTT
NA	TRBJ1-5	TRBV4-3	NA	CASSQEGQNNQPQHF	TGCGCCAGCAGCCAAGAAGGACAGAACAATCAGCCCCAGCATTTT